The entry that follows covers one T cell receptor (beta chain) sequence. The data are from a study of cytomegalovirus exposure and HLA in healthy donors. Germline assignment: CDR1 SQVTM and CDR2 ANQGSEA. The junction had 5 bases not matched to a gene; V was cut back by 7 bases and J by 5 bases. This CDR3 region has 12 residues. The PCR used 60 Vbeta and 13 Jbeta primers. Data came from immunoSEQ multiplex PCR; TCRdb stores just in-frame clones and leaves some out. The table shows hundreds of thousands of clones, with around 80% occurring only once. The receptor's source is a boy aged 10-17 years in good health and CMV-seronegative. The specimen sequenced was PBMCs. The V gene is TRBV29-1, the J gene TRBJ1-2; 9 bases map to TRBD1. This chain's CDR3 is CSAGTGTYGYTF. The DNA of the CDR3 is TGCAGCGCTGGGACAGGGACATATGGCTACACCTTC.